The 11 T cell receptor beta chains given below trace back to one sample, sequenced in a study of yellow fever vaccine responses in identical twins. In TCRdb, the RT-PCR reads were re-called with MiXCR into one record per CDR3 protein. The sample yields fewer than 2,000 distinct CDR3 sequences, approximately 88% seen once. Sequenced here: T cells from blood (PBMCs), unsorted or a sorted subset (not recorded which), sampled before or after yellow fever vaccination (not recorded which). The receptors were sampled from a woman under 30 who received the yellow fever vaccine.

The CDR3 region has the DNA TGTGCCAGCAGCTTTTTTGCAGATACGCAGTATTTT. Protein product: CASSFFADTQYF. The gene calls are TRBV7-2 and TRBJ2-3; D gene ambiguous. V was clipped by 3 bases and J by 4 bases, with 5 bases between them. The germline CDR1 and CDR2 sequences are SGHTA and FQGNSA. This CDR3 has 12 amino acids.

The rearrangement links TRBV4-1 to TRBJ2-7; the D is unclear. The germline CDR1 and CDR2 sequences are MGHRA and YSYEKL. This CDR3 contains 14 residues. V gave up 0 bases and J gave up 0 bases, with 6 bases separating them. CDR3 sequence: CASSQDFSSYEQYF. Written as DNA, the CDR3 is TGCGCCAGCAGCCAAGACTTTAGCTCCTACGAGCAGTACTTC.

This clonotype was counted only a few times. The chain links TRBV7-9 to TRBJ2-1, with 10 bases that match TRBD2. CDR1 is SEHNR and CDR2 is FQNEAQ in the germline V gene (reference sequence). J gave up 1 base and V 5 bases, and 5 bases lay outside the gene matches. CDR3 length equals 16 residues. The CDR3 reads CASSPSSGGSYNEQFF. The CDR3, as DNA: TGTGCCAGCAGCCCGTCTAGCGGGGGTTCCTACAATGAGCAGTTCTTC. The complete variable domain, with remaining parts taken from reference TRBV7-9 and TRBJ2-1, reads DTGVSQNPRHKITKRGQNVTFRCDPISEHNRLYWYRQTLGQGPEFLTYFQNEAQLEKSRLLSDRFSAERPKGSFSTLEIQRTEQGDSAMYLCASSPSSGGSYNEQFFGPGTRLTVL.

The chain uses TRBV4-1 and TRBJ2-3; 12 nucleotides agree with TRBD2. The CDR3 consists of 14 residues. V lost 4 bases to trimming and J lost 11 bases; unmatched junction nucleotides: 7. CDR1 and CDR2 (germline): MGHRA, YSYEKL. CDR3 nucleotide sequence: TGCGCCAGCAGCCTTGGACTAGCGGGGACTATGCAGTATTTT. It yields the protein CASSLGLAGTMQYF.

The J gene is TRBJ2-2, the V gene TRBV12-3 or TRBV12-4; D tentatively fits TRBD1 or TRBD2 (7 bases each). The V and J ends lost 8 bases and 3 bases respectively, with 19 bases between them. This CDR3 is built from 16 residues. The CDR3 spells CASHPQRDSHTGELFF. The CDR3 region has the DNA TGTGCCAGCCATCCCCAGCGGGACAGCCACACCGGGGAGCTGTTTTTT.

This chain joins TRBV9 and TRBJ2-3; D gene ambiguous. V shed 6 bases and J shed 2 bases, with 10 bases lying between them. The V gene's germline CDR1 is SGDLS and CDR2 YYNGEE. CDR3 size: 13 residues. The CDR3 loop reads CASNGKTTDTQYF. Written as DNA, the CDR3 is TGTGCCAGCAACGGAAAGACCACAGATACGCAGTATTTT. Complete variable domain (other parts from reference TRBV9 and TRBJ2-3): DSGVTQTPKHLITATGQRVTLRCSPRSGDLSVYWYQQSLDQGLQFLIQYYNGEERAKGNILERFSAQQFPDLHSELNLSSLELGDSALYFCASNGKTTDTQYFGPGTRLTVL.

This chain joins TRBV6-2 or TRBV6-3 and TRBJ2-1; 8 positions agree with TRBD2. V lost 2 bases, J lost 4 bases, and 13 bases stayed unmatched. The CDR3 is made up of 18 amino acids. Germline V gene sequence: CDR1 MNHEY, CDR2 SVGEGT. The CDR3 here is CASSYTPKMSGGYNEQFF. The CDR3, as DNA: TGTGCCAGCAGTTACACCCCCAAGATGTCGGGGGGGTACAATGAGCAGTTCTTC.

CDR3 DNA sequence: TGTGCCAGCTCCCAAGACATTTACACTGAAGCTTTCTTT. Translated: CASSQDIYTEAFF. This rearrangement joins TRBV18 to TRBJ1-1, with D unresolved. Deletions cut 6 bases from V and 3 bases from J, with 11 bases between. The CDR3 consists of 13 residues. Germline V gene sequence: CDR1 KGHSH, CDR2 LQKENI.

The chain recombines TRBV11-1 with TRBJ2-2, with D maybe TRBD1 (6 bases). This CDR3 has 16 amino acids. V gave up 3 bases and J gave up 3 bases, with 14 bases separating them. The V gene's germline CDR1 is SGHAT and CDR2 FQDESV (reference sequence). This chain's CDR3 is CASSFGQNRDTGELFF. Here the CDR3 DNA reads TGTGCCAGCAGCTTCGGCCAAAACAGGGACACCGGGGAGCTGTTTTTT.

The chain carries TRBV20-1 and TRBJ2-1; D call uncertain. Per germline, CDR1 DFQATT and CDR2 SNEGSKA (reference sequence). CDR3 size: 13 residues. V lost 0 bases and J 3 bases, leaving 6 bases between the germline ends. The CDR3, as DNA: TGCAGTGCTAGAGATTACAGCTACAATGAGCAGTTCTTC. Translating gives CSARDYSYNEQFF.

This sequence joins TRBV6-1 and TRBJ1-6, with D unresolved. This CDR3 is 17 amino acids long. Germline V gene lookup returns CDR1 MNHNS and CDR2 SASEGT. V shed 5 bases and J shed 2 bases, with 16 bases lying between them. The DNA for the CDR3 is TGTGCCAGCAGTCCTACTTCGTACGGGACCTATAATTCACCCCTCCACTTT. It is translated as CASSPTSYGTYNSPLHF.